This T cell receptor (beta chain) was documented in a study of tumor-infiltrating lymphocytes in oesophageal squamous cell carcinoma. Via MiXCR, TCRdb re-called the PCR reads, giving one row per CDR3 protein. The sample consists of over 8,500 distinct CDR3 sequences, around 53% of them appearing once. The TCR comes from a female donor with esophageal squamous cell carcinoma. Sequenced material: esophageal tumor tissue.

In DNA, the CDR3 is TGTGCCAGCAGTTTACAGGGGGACACTGAAGCTTTCTTT. It yields the protein CASSLQGDTEAFF. J is TRBJ2-3 and V is TRBV28; the match to TRBD1 covers 7 bases. The J call may be incorrect, as the DNA end agrees better with TRBJ1-1. The germline gives CDR1 MDHEN, CDR2 SYDVKM. The CDR3 length is 13 residues.